The clone carrying this T cell receptor (beta chain) occurred many times. Its antigen is as yet unknown. This sample is part of a study of early T cells in non-severe SARS-CoV-2 infection. Across the study: The authors sequenced bulk RNA from unsorted whole blood, leaving chains unpaired. Study outcomes and limitations: Reliance on VDJdb matching favored anti-spike CD8 responses; private and CD4 specificities were missed.

V lost 6 bases, J lost 1 base, and 7 bases stayed unmatched. CDR3 size: 15 residues. Unique molecular identifiers were attached to individual cDNA molecules. TCRdb used MiXCR to reprocess the 5' RACE reads, holding one entry per CDR3 protein. Among some 30,000 distinct CDR3 sequences listed, roughly 4% were seen once. The TCR originated in an adult who was a healthcare worker with PCR-confirmed SARS-CoV-2 infection or an uninfected control (not recorded which). Material for sequencing was whole blood. This chain connects TRBV12-3 or TRBV12-4 to TRBJ2-7, with 9 bases identical to TRBD1. CDR3 in DNA: TGTGCCAGCAGAGGACAGGGGAAGGTATCCTACGAGCAGTACTTC. Translating it yields CASRGQGKVSYEQYF.